This T cell receptor beta chain comes out of a study of radiotherapy plus CTLA-4 blockade in lung cancer. Turning to the study itself: Objective responses were documented in over 15% of patients, with disease control in about 28%.

The CDR3 spans 20 residues. CDR1 is SGHTA, CDR2 FQGTGA, per germline. V gave up 0 bases and J gave up 0 bases, with 24 bases separating them. The table came from immunoSEQ multiplex PCR; TCRdb's copy has only in-frame clones and leaves some out. Found here are about 30,000 clones, about 80% of them singletons; the top ten hold approximately 15%. Only a few counts were recorded for this clone. V is TRBV7-3 and J is TRBJ2-7, with unresolved D. The material was peripheral blood, obtained from a patient treated with radiotherapy plus ipilimumab. This TCR was recovered from a human donor with non-small cell lung cancer that progressed on radiotherapy plus ipilimumab. The chain's CDR3 is CASSLTTEKTVLLPSYEQYF. The CDR3 bases are TGTGCCAGCAGCTTAACGACTGAGAAAACGGTGCTACTCCCCTCCTACGAGCAGTACTTC.